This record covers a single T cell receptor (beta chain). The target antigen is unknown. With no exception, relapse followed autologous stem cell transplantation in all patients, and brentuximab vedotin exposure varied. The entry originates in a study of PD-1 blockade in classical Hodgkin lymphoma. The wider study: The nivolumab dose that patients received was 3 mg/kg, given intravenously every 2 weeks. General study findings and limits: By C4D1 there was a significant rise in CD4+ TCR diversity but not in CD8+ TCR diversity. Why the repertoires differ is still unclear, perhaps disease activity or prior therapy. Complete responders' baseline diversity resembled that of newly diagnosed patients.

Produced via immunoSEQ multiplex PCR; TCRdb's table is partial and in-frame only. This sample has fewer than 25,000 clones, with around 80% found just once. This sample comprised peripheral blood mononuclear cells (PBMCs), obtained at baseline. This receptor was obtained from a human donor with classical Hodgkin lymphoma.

The CDR3 is CAISWTGSSYEQYF. Here the CDR3 DNA reads TGTGCCATCAGCTGGACAGGGAGCTCCTACGAGCAGTACTTC. This chain joins TRBV10-3 and TRBJ2-7; 8 bases map to TRBD1. The CDR3 extends over 14 amino acids. V shed 6 bases and J 0 bases; nucleotides not matched to a gene: 4. CDR1 is ENHRY and CDR2 is SYGVKD in the germline V gene.